This TCR beta chain was identified in a study of early T cells in non-severe SARS-CoV-2 infection. Study at large: Whole-blood bulk RNA, unsorted, was sequenced, and chains were unpaired. Study-wide findings and caveats: Anti-spike CD8 specificities were favored by VDJdb matching, whose results missed private and CD4 specificities.

This clonotype was seen more than once but under ten times. Its antigen is not known. Germline values: CDR1 SEHNR, CDR2 FQNEAQ (reference sequence). Trimming took 1 base from V and 1 from J, leaving 10 bases between them. The CDR3 totals 15 residues. The TCR library protocol attached unique molecular identifiers to the individual cDNA molecules. Using its own MiXCR run on the 5' RACE reads, TCRdb lists one record per CDR3 protein. Of roughly 65,000 distinct CDR3 sequences in the sample, 10% to 15% were seen once. This clonotype originated in an adult who was a healthcare worker with PCR-confirmed SARS-CoV-2 infection or an uninfected control (not recorded which). Sequencing was carried out using whole blood. The chain employs TRBV7-9 and TRBJ2-5; TRBD1 might be the D (6 bases). This CDR3 is CASSLVGAAQETQYF. The CDR3 coding sequence is TGTGCCAGCAGCTTAGTGGGGGCAGCCCAAGAGACCCAGTACTTC.